One sample yielded the 23 T cell receptor beta chains listed below, sequenced in a study of blood T cell repertoires in COVID-19 (TCRdb year 2020). Library preparation used the immunoSEQ multiplex PCR assay. Drawn from immuneACCESS, this table holds only the in-frame rearrangements with V and J called that TCRdb kept. Clones are partly lost; checked studies trace under half to an unresolved V gene and leave the rest unexplained. Here the sample has about 66,000 clones; about 90% occur a single time. The leading ten clones occupy approximately 7.5% of the sample. The specimen was peripheral blood. The source of these receptors is a human donor in a cohort sampled during active COVID-19.

As DNA, the CDR3 is TGTGCCAGCAGCTCCCGAGGAGGGAACTATGGCTACACCTTC. It translates to CASSSRGGNYGYTF. This chain uses TRBV5-4 with TRBJ1-2, with D unresolved. The CDR3 spans 14 residues. The germline V and J ends were trimmed by 3 bases and 2 bases, with 11 bases remaining between them. Looked up from germline, CDR1 is SGHNT and CDR2 is YYREEE (reference sequence).

The J gene is TRBJ2-6, the V gene TRBV18, with D perhaps TRBD1 (6 bases). The V gene's germline CDR1 is KGHSH and CDR2 LQKENI. The germline V and J ends were trimmed by 1 base and 0 bases, with 10 bases remaining between them. This CDR3 region has 17 residues. The CDR3 region has the DNA TGTGCCAGCTCACCACTGGGACAAAGCTCTGGGGCCAACGTCCTGACTTTC. Its translation is CASSPLGQSSGANVLTF.

V gene TRBV4-1 combines with J gene TRBJ2-7, with a possible D match to TRBD1 (7 bases). Trimming stripped 2 bases from V and 3 bases from J, with 14 bases between. This CDR3 region has 15 residues. The germline V gene has CDR1 MGHRA and CDR2 YSYEKL. CDR3 sequence reads: CASSQNQGGVYEQYF. The CDR3 DNA reads as TGCGCCAGCAGCCAAAATCAGGGGGGAGTCTACGAGCAGTACTTC.

V gene TRBV9 combines with J gene TRBJ2-3; 11 positions match TRBD2. J lost 4 bases, V lost 0 bases, and 10 bases had no gene match. The CDR3 covers 18 residues. Germline V gene lookup returns CDR1 SGDLS and CDR2 YYNGEE. CDR3 region: CASSVETSGAQWADTQYF. Here the CDR3 DNA reads TGTGCCAGCAGCGTAGAGACTAGCGGGGCCCAGTGGGCAGATACGCAGTATTTT.

The gene calls are TRBV7-2 and TRBJ2-2; maybe TRBD1 (5 bases). Trimming took off 5 bases at V and 0 bases at J, with 16 bases between the two ends. Germline CDR1 reads SGHTA; CDR2 reads FQGNSA. The CDR3 sequence is 17 residues long. The CDR3 spells CASSQSLQATNTGELFF. DNA for the CDR3: TGTGCCAGCAGCCAATCCTTACAGGCGACGAACACCGGGGAGCTGTTTTTT. Full variable domain (outside the CDR3, taken from reference TRBV7-2 and TRBJ2-2): GAGVSQSPSNKVTEKGKDVELRCDPISGHTALYWYRQSLGQGLEFLIYFQGNSAPDKSGLPSDRFSAERTGGSVSTLTIQRTQQEDSAVYLCASSQSLQATNTGELFFGEGSRLTVL.

This clone showed up just once. The DNA of the CDR3 is TGTGCCAGCAGCGTAAGTCCAGGGGACACTGAAGCTTTCTTT. This codes for CASSVSPGDTEAFF. The rearrangement joins TRBV9 to TRBJ1-1; weak D call: TRBD1 (6 bases). CDR3 length: 14 amino acids. The V and J ends lost 1 base and 3 bases respectively, with 10 bases between them. Germline CDR1 SGDLS, CDR2 YYNGEE. The full variable domain, its missing parts supplied by reference TRBV9 and TRBJ1-1, is DSGVTQTPKHLITATGQRVTLRCSPRSGDLSVYWYQQSLDQGLQFLIQYYNGEERAKGNILERFSAQQFPDLHSELNLSSLELGDSALYFCASSVSPGDTEAFFGQGTRLTVV.

This sequence joins TRBV2 and TRBJ1-2, with no clear D. V was cut by 2 bases and J by 2 bases, with 9 bases left in between. The CDR3 contains 14 residues. From germline, CDR1 is SNHLY and CDR2 FYNNEI. CDR3 loop: CASSELLQNYGYTF. The CDR3 DNA reads as TGTGCCAGCAGTGAACTCTTACAAAACTATGGCTACACCTTC.

The V call is TRBV7-2, the J call TRBJ2-7, with a tentative D call TRBD2 (6 bases). V lost 5 bases, J lost 6 bases, and 23 bases lay in between. CDR1 and CDR2 from the germline V gene are SGHTA and FQGNSA. CDR3 size: 16 residues. The CDR3 DNA is TGTGCCAGCAGCCTACGGGGGACCCAGAACCTCTTCGAGCAGTACTTC. Its translation is CASSLRGTQNLFEQYF.

The genes are TRBV7-2 and TRBJ2-3; TRBD2 is a possible D gene (5 bases). The ends were cut back, 1 base at V and 0 bases at J, with 8 bases in the middle. The CDR3 sequence is 15 residues long. Germline V gives CDR1 SGHTA, CDR2 FQGNSA. The CDR3 region has the DNA TGTGCCAGCAGCTTAGATAGCGCTAGCACAGATACGCAGTATTTT. Protein sequence: CASSLDSASTDTQYF. The variable domain in full, completed from reference TRBV7-2 and TRBJ2-3, reads GAGVSQSPSNKVTEKGKDVELRCDPISGHTALYWYRQSLGQGLEFLIYFQGNSAPDKSGLPSDRFSAERTGGSVSTLTIQRTQQEDSAVYLCASSLDSASTDTQYFGPGTRLTVL.

DNA of the CDR3: TGTGCCAGCAGTCCCTTATTGAAGGGGGTCTATAATTCACCCCTCCACTTT. This encodes CASSPLLKGVYNSPLHF. The rearrangement joins TRBV28 to TRBJ1-6; maybe TRBD1 (6 bases). CDR3 length: 17 amino acids. Germline-derived CDR1 and CDR2 are MDHEN and SYDVKM. V was pared by 5 bases and J by 3 bases, with 17 bases between.

In DNA, the CDR3 is TGTGCCAGCTCAACGGGACAACACCGGGGTCAGCCCCAGCATTTT. Amino acid sequence: CASSTGQHRGQPQHF. The chain joins TRBV18 to TRBJ1-5; tentatively, D is TRBD1 (6 bases). Germline V gives CDR1 KGHSH, CDR2 LQKENI. CDR3 length equals 15 residues. Trimming took 5 bases from V and 6 from J, leaving 17 bases between them.

This clone was detected a few times. The gene calls are TRBV7-2 and TRBJ2-7; D is uncertain. Germline-derived CDR1 and CDR2 are SGHTA and FQGNSA. V was clipped by 5 bases and J by 0 bases, with 14 bases between them. This CDR3 is built from 15 residues. Here the CDR3 reads CASSGGLLSSYEQYF. Here the CDR3 DNA reads TGTGCCAGCAGCGGTGGGCTGCTGAGCTCCTACGAGCAGTACTTC.

The V call is TRBV5-1, the J call TRBJ2-5, with TRBD1 matching 7 bases. Germline V gene sequence: CDR1 SGHRS, CDR2 YFSETQ. V was pared by 5 bases and J by 1 base, with 11 bases of the junction left unmatched. The CDR3 is made up of 16 amino acids. The CDR3 DNA sequence: TGCGCCAGCAGATCACAGGGGACACGGGCCCAAGAGACCCAGTACTTC. Translating it yields CASRSQGTRAQETQYF.

This clone was picked up one time. The chain carries TRBV6-6 and TRBJ2-7; possibly TRBD1 for D (6 bases). CDR1 and CDR2 from the germline V gene are MNHNY and SVGAGI (reference sequence). The length of the CDR3 is 14 residues. Trimming took 5 bases from V and 0 from J, leaving 11 bases between them. The CDR3 loop is CASSLGTSSYEQYF. CDR3 sequence (DNA): TGTGCCAGCAGTCTAGGGACAAGCTCCTACGAGCAGTACTTC.

The chain couples TRBV29-1 to TRBJ1-5, with unresolved D. Germline V gives CDR1 SQVTM, CDR2 ANQGSEA. The CDR3 spans 13 residues. Trimming removed 3 bases at V and 3 bases at J, with 9 bases between. Here the CDR3 reads CSVEFEYNQPQHF. CDR3 nucleotide sequence: TGCAGCGTTGAGTTTGAGTACAATCAGCCCCAGCATTTT.

This clone was counted a few times. This sequence joins TRBV29-1 and TRBJ2-3; 10 positions match TRBD2. Germline V gene lookup returns CDR1 SQVTM and CDR2 ANQGSEA. With V trimmed by 5 bases and J by 2 bases, 7 bases remained unmatched. This CDR3 is built from 15 residues. CDR3 in DNA: TGCAGCGTTATAGGACTAGCGGTAATCACAGATACGCAGTATTTT. As protein: CSVIGLAVITDTQYF.

The chain combines TRBV5-4 with TRBJ2-5, with TRBD1 as a possible D gene (5 bases). This CDR3 has 13 residues. Germline V gene lookup returns CDR1 SGHNT and CDR2 YYREEE (reference sequence). Between the trimmed V and J ends, which lost 3 bases and 5 bases, there was a span of 11 bases. The CDR3 sequence is CASSSGFGETQYF. In DNA, the CDR3 is TGTGCCAGCAGCTCAGGGTTCGGCGAGACCCAGTACTTC. The variable domain in full, with the rest retrieved from reference TRBV5-4 and TRBJ2-5, is ETGVTQSPTHLIKTRGQQVTLRCSSQSGHNTVSWYQQALGQGPQFIFQYYREEENGRGNFPPRFSGLQFPNYSSELNVNALELDDSALYLCASSSGFGETQYFGPGTRLLVL.

The CDR3 is CASSFWGQSYEQYF. The CDR3 region has the DNA TGTGCCAGCAGCTTCTGGGGACAGTCCTACGAGCAGTACTTC. The chain uses TRBV7-9 and TRBJ2-7; TRBD1 agrees at 7 bases. This CDR3 region has 14 residues. Unmatched junction bases numbered 3, after V lost 3 bases and J lost 1 base. Germline V gene lookup returns CDR1 SEHNR and CDR2 FQNEAQ (reference sequence).

The CDR3 spells CASSRTGAYEQYF. CDR3 nucleotide sequence: TGTGCCAGTAGTAGGACAGGGGCCTACGAGCAGTACTTC. The chain employs TRBV19 and TRBJ2-7; 9 bases map to TRBD1. Germline-derived CDR1 and CDR2 are LNHDA and SQIVND (reference sequence). The CDR3 extends over 13 amino acids. V shed 4 bases and J 2 bases; nucleotides not matched to a gene: 0.

This rearrangement joins TRBV6-5 to TRBJ1-2; possibly TRBD1 for D (6 bases). Trimming shortened V by 6 bases and J by 2 bases, and 10 bases separated the two germline ends. The CDR3 covers 13 residues. Germline V CDR1 and CDR2: MNHEY, SVGAGI. CDR3 bases: TGTGCCAGCAGCCGGACAGAGAACTATGGCTACACCTTC. Translation gives CASSRTENYGYTF.

The chain combines TRBV29-1 with TRBJ2-7, with 7 positions matching TRBD1. CDR1 is SQVTM and CDR2 is ANQGSEA in the germline V gene. J gave up 3 bases and V 4 bases, and 6 bases lay outside the gene matches. The CDR3 consists of 13 residues. CDR3 sequence: CSVGTGGVYEQYF. In DNA form, the CDR3 reads TGCAGCGTTGGGACAGGCGGCGTCTACGAGCAGTACTTC.

This chain links TRBV9 with TRBJ2-1; 8 nucleotides agree with TRBD2. Germline values: CDR1 SGDLS, CDR2 YYNGEE. The trim removed 4 bases at V and 6 bases at J, leaving 12 bases unmatched. The CDR3 length is 16 residues. The CDR3 DNA sequence: TGTGCCAGCAGCTTTAGGGGTAGCGGGGTTTTCAATGAGCAGTTCTTC. This gives the protein CASSFRGSGVFNEQFF. The variable domain in full, with the rest retrieved from reference TRBV9 and TRBJ2-1, is DSGVTQTPKHLITATGQRVTLRCSPRSGDLSVYWYQQSLDQGLQFLIQYYNGEERAKGNILERFSAQQFPDLHSELNLSSLELGDSALYFCASSFRGSGVFNEQFFGPGTRLTVL.

This clone appeared a single time. The chain employs TRBV4-1 and TRBJ1-4; the match to TRBD1 covers 9 bases. CDR1 and CDR2 (germline): MGHRA, YSYEKL. This CDR3 has 18 amino acids. The V segment lost 2 bases and the J segment 4 bases; nucleotides outside the gene matches: 11. As DNA, the CDR3 is TGCGCCAGCAGCCAAAGCCACAAAGGGGACAGGGTTAATGAAAAACTGTTTTTT. Translating gives CASSQSHKGDRVNEKLFF.